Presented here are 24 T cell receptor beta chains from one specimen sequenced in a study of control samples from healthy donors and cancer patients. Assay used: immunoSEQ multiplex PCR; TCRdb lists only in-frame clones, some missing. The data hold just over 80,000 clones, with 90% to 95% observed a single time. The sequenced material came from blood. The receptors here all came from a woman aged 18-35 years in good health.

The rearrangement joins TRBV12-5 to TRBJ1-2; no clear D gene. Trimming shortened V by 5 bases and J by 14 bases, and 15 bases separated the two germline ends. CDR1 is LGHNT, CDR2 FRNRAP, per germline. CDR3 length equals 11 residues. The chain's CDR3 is CASGRSPEITF. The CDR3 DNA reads TGTGCTAGTGGTCGAAGTCCGGAAATAACCTTC.

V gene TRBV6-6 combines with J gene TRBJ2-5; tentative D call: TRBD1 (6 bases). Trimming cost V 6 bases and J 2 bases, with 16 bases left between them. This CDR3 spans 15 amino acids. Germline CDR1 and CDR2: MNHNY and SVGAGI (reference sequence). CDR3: CASRQSTGTQETQYF. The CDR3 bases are TGTGCCAGCAGACAAAGCACCGGGACACAAGAGACCCAGTACTTC.

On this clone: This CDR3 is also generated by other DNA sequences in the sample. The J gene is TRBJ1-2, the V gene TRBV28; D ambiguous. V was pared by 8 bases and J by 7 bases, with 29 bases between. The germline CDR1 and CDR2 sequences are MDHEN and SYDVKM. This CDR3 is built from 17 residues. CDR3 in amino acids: CASEPPKASGGHFGYTF. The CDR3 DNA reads TGTGCCAGCGAACCACCCAAGGCGTCGGGAGGGCATTTTGGCTACACCTTC.

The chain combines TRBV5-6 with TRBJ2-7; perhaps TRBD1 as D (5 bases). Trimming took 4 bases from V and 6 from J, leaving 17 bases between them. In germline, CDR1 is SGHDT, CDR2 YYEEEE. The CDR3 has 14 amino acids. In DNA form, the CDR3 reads TGTGCCAGCAGCCCTAAGACAGTTCCCAGCGAGCAGTACTTC. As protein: CASSPKTVPSEQYF.

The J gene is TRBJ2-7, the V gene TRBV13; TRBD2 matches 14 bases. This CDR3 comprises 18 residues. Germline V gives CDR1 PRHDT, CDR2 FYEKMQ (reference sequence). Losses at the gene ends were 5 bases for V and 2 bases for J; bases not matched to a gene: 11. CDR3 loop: CASSPPGTSGGITYEQYF. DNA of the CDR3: TGTGCCAGCAGCCCTCCTGGGACTAGCGGGGGCATTACCTACGAGCAGTACTTC. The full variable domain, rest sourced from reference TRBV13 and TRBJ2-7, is AAGVIQSPRHLIKEKRETATLKCYPIPRHDTVYWYQQGPGQDPQFLISFYEKMQSDKGSIPDRFSAQQFSDYHSELNMSSLELGDSALYFCASSPPGTSGGITYEQYFGPGTRLTVT.

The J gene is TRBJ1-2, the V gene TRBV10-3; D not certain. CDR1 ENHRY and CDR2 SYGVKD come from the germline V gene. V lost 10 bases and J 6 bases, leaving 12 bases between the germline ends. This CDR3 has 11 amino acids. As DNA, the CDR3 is TGTGCCACCCGGGAGGGAGATGGCTACACCTTC. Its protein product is CATREGDGYTF.

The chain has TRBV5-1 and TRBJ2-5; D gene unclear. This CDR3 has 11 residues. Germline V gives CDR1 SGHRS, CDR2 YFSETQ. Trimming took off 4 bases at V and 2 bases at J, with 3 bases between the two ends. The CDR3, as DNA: TGCGCCAGCAGCCTACAAGAGACCCAGTACTTC. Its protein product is CASSLQETQYF. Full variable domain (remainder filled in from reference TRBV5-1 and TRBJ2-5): KAGVTQTPRYLIKTRGQQVTLSCSPISGHRSVSWYQQTPGQGLQFLFEYFSETQRNKGNFPGRFSGRQFSNSRSEMNVSTLELGDSALYLCASSLQETQYFGPGTRLLVL.

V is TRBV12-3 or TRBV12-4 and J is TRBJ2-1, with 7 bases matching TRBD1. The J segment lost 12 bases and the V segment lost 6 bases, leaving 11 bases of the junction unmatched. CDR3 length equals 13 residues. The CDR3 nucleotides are TGTGCCAGCAGCAAGAGAGACCGGGACAGGCAGTTCTTC. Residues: CASSKRDRDRQFF.

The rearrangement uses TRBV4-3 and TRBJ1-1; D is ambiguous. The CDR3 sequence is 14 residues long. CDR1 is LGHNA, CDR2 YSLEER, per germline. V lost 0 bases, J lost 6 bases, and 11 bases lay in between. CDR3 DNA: TGCGCCAGCAGCCAAGATCAGAAGTTTTCTGAAGCTTTCTTT. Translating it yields CASSQDQKFSEAFF.

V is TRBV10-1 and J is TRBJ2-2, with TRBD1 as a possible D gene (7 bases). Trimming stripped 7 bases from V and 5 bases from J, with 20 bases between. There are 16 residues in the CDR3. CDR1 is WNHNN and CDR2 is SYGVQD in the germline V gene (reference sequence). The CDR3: CASTPIRGAGTGELFF. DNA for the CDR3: TGCGCCAGCACCCCTATCAGGGGGGCAGGGACCGGGGAGCTGTTTTTT.

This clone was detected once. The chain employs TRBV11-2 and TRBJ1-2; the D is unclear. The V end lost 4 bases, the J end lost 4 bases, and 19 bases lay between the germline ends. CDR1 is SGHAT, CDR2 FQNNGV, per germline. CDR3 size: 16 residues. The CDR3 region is CASSSSTTSKFYGYTF. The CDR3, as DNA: TGTGCCAGCAGCTCTAGTACGACCTCAAAGTTCTATGGCTACACCTTC.

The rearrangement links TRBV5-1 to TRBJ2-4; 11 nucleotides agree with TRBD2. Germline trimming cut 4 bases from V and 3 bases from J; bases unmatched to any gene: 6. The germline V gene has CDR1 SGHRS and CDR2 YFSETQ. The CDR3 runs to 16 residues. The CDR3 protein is CASSALAGGGKNIQYF. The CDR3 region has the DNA TGCGCCAGCAGCGCGTTAGCGGGGGGGGGCAAAAACATTCAGTACTTC.

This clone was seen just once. This chain's CDR3 is CASSLVGGSSYNEQFF. CDR3 DNA sequence: TGTGCCAGCAGCTTGGTTGGTGGGAGCTCCTACAATGAGCAGTTCTTC. The rearrangement links TRBV5-5 to TRBJ2-1; a weak D match, TRBD2 (5 bases). The germline V gene has CDR1 SGHKS and CDR2 YYEKEE (reference sequence). This CDR3 comprises 16 residues. V lost 0 bases to trimming and J lost 0 bases, with 10 bases between them.

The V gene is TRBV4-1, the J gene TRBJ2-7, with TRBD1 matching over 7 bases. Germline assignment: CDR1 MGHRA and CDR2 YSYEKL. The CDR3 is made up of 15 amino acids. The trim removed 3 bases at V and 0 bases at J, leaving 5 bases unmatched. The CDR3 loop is CASSQIQGSSYEQYF. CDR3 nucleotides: TGCGCCAGCAGCCAGATACAGGGGAGCTCCTACGAGCAGTACTTC.

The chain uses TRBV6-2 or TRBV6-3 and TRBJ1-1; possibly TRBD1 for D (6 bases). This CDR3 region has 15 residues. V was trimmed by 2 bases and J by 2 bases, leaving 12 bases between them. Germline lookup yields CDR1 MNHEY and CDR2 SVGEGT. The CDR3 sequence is CASSYTGTLNTEAFF. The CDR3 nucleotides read TGTGCCAGCAGTTACACCGGGACACTTAACACTGAAGCTTTCTTT.

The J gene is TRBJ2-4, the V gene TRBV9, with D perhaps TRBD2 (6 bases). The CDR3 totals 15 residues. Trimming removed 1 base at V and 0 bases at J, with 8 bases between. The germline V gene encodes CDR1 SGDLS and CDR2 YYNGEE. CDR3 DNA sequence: TGTGCCAGCAGCGTACAGGGACTAGCCAAAAACATTCAGTACTTC. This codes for CASSVQGLAKNIQYF.

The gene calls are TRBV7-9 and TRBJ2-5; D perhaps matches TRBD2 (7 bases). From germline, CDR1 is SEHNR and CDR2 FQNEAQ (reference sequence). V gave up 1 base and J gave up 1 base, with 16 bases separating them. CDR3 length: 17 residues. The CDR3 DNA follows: TGTGCCAGCAGCTTAGGACCCGGGGGGCCCATCCAAGAGACCCAGTACTTC. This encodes CASSLGPGGPIQETQYF.

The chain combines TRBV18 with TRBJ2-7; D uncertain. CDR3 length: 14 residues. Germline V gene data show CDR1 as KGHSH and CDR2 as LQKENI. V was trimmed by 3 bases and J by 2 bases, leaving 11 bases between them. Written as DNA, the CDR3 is TGTGCCAGCTCACCTGGGGTAACCCCCTACGAGCAGTACTTC. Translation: CASSPGVTPYEQYF.

CDR3 loop: CASSLMRVAMNTEAFF. The DNA of the CDR3 is TGTGCCAGCAGCTTAATGAGGGTCGCGATGAACACTGAAGCTTTCTTT. The rearrangement joins TRBV7-8 to TRBJ1-1; D gene unclear. This CDR3 spans 16 amino acids. Trimming took off 2 bases at V and 0 bases at J, with 13 bases between the two ends. Germline V lookup: CDR1 SGHVS, CDR2 FQNEAQ.

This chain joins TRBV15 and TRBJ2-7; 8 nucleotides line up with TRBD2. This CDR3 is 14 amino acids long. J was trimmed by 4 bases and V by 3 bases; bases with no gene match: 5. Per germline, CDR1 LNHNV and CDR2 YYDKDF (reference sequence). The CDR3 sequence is CATSRLAGGYEQYF. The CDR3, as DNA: TGTGCCACCAGCAGGCTCGCGGGGGGTTACGAGCAGTACTTC. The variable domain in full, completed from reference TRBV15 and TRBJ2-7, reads DAMVIQNPRYQVTQFGKPVTLSCSQTLNHNVMYWYQQKSSQAPKLLFHYYDKDFNNEADTPDNFQSRRPNTSFCFLDIRSPGLGDTAMYLCATSRLAGGYEQYFGPGTRLTVT.

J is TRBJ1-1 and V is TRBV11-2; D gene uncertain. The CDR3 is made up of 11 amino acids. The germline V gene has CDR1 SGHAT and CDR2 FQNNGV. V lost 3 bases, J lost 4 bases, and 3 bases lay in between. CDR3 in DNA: TGTGCCAGCAGCTTCCCCACTGAAGCTTTCTTT. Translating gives CASSFPTEAFF.

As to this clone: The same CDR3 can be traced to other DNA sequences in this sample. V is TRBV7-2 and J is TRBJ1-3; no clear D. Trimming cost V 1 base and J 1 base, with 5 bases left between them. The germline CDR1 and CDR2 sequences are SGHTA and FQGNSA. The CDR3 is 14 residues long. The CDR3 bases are TGTGCCAGCAGCTTAGACAGTTCTGGAAACACCATATATTTT. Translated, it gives CASSLDSSGNTIYF.

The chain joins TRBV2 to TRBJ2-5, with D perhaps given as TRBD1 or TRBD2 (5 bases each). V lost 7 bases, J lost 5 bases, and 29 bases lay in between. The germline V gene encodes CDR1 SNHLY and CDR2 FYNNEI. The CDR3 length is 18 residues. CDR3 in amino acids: CASIPLPPGARAGETQYF. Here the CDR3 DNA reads TGTGCCAGCATCCCCCTCCCCCCCGGGGCCAGAGCCGGTGAGACCCAGTACTTC.

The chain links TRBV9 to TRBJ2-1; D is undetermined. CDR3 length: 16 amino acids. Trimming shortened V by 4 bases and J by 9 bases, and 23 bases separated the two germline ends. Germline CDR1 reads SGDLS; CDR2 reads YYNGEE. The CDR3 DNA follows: TGTGCCAGCAGCCCCCCAGGTCGAGCAGTGGGCGGTGAGCAGTTCTTC. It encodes CASSPPGRAVGGEQFF.